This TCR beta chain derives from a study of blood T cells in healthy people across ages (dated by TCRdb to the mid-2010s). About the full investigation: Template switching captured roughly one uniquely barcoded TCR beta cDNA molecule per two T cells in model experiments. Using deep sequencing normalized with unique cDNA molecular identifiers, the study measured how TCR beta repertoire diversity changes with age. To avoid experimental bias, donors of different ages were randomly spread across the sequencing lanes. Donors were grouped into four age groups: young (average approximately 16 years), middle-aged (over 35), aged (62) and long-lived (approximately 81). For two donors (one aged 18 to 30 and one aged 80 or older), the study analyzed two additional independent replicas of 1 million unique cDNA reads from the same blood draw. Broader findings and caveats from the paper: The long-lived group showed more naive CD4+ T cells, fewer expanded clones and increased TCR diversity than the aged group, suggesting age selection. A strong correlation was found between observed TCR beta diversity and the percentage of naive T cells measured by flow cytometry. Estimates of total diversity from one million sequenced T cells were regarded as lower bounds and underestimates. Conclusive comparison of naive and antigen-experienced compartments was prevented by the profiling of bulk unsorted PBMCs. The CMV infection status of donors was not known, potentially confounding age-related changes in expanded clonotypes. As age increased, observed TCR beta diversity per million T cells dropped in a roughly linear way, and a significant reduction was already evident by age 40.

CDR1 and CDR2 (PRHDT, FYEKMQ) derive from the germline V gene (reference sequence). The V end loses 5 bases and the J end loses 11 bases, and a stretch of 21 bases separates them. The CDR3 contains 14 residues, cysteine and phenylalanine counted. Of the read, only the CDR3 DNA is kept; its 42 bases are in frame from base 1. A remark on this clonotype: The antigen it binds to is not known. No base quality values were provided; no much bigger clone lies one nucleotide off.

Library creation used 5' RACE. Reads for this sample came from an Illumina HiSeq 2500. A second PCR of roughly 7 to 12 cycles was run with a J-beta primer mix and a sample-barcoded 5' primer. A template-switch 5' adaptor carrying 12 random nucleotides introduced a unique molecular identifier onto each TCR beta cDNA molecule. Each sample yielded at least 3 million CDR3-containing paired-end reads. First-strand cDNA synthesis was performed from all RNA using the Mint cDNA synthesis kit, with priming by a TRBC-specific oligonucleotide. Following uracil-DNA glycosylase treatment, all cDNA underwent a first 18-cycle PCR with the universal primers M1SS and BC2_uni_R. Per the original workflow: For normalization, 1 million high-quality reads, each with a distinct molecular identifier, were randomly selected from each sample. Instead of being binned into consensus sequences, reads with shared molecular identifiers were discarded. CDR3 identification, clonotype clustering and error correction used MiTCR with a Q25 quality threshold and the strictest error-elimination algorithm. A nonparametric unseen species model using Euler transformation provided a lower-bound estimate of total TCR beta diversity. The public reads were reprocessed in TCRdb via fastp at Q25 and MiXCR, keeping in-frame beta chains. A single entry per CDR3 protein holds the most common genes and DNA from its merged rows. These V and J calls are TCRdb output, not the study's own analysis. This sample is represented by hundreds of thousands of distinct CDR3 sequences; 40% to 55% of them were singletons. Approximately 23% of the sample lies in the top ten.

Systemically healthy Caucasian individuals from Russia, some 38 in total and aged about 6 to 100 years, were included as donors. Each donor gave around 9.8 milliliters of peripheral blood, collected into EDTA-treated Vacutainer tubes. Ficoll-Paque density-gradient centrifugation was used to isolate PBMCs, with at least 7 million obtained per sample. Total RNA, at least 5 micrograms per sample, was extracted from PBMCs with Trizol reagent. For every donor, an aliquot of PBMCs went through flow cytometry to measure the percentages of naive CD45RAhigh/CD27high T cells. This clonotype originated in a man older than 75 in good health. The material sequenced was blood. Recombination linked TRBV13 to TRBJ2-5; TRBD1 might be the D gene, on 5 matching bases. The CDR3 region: CASSPRTRQIGQYF. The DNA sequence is TGTGCCAGCAGCCCCCGGACAAGGCAGATCGGGCAGTACTTC. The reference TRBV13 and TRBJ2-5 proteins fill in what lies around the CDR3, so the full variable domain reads AAGVIQSPRHLIKEKRETATLKCYPIPRHDTVYWYQQGPGQDPQFLISFYEKMQSDKGSIPDRFSAQQFSDYHSELNMSSLELGDSALYFCASSPRTRQIGQYFGPGTRLLVL.